This TCR beta chain was recorded in a study of T cell therapy after organ transplantation. Study background: T cells were expanded 2 weeks with 30 CMV class I/II epitopes. Patients received a median of 1.92 x 10^8 CMV-specific T cells over 2 to 6 infusions.

Generated by immunoSEQ multiplex PCR, the TCRdb table keeps only in-frame clones and is missing some. The sample yields about 19,000 clones, around 81% seen once. A note on this clone: The antigen remains unidentified.

Described time point: 4-8 weeks after completion of therapy. V lost 7 bases to trimming and J lost 10 bases; unmatched junction nucleotides: 11. Per the germline V gene, CDR1 is SGHNT and CDR2 is YYREEE (reference sequence). The CDR3 extends over 13 amino acids. This clonotype was sampled from a human patient who had received a solid organ transplant and had CMV disease. Some of the T cells might come from the graft donor. The gene calls are TRBV5-4 and TRBJ2-1, with 7 bases aligning to TRBD2. The starting material was CD8+ T cells from blood, obtained after autologous CMV-specific T cell therapy. CDR3 sequence (DNA): TGTGCCAGCGGCGAGCGGGATACGGGCGAGCAGTTCTTC. Translating gives CASGERDTGEQFF. Looking up the rest from reference TRBV5-4 and TRBJ2-1 gives the full variable domain: ETGVTQSPTHLIKTRGQQVTLRCSSQSGHNTVSWYQQALGQGPQFIFQYYREEENGRGNFPPRFSGLQFPNYSSELNVNALELDDSALYLCASGERDTGEQFFGPGTRLTVL.